Sequencing of this T cell receptor beta chain was carried out in a study of regulatory T cells in long-lasting Graves disease. Time point indicated: persistent/refractory GD, antithyroid drugs over 5 years with positive TRAb. Preparation of the TCR library used RNA extracted from PBMCs. Patients hailed from an endocrinology department in Xi'an, China. Trimming removed 4 bases from V and 4 bases from J; junction bases left unmatched: 2. CDR1 is SGHTA, CDR2 FQGNSA, per germline. CDR3 length equals 13 residues. Construction of TCR beta libraries relied on iRepertoire HTBI primers and on Arm-PCR targeting CDR3 regions. MiXCR was run by TCRdb on the multiplex PCR reads, yielding one entry per CDR3 protein. Of 300,000 to 500,000 distinct CDR3 sequences detected, less than 25% appear once; the ten largest clones hold about 20%.

J is TRBJ1-2 and V is TRBV7-2, with TRBD1 matching over 8 bases. This TCR came from a female donor with Graves disease. Specimen: peripheral blood mononuclear cells (PBMCs), collected when the disease was refractory, from a patient treated with antithyroid drugs. DNA of the CDR3: TGTGCCAGCAGCTGGGACAGGACCTATGGCTACACCTTC. It is translated as CASSWDRTYGYTF.